These T cell receptor beta chains were read from a single sample in a study of blood T cell repertoires in COVID-19. Clones were read by immunoSEQ multiplex PCR, and TCRdb kept only the in-frame ones, dropping some. The table has a few hundred thousand clones, over 65% seen once. The specimen was peripheral blood. These receptors were collected from a man aged 55-75 years who had recovered from COVID-19. The CDR3 runs from the conserved cysteine through the conserved F or W. Each record gives: clone size, J gene, D gene, V gene, CDR3 DNA, CDR3 protein. A D gene is named only where the DNA matches it firmly. Clone size appears in some rows only: once, few, many, or a class for an expanded clone.

-,TRBJ2-7,-,TRBV12-3/TRBV12-4,TGTGCCAGCAGTCGTTCCTCCTACGAGCAGTACTTC,CASSRSSYEQYF
once,TRBJ1-3,-,TRBV5-1,TGCGCCAGCAGCTTGCGGGGGAGTGGAAACACCATATATTTT,CASSLRGSGNTIYF
few,TRBJ2-7,TRBD2,TRBV3-1/TRBV3-2,TGTGCCAGCAGCCAAGCAGCGGGAGGCTACGAGCAGTACTTC,CASSQAAGGYEQYF
once,TRBJ1-1,-,TRBV19,TGTGCCAGTAGTTCGGGACAAGTAAACACTGAAGCTTTCTTT,CASSSGQVNTEAFF
-,TRBJ2-7,TRBD1,TRBV24-1,TGTGCCACCAGCCCAGGGGGCCGGTACGAGCAGTACTTC,CATSPGGRYEQYF
-,TRBJ2-7,TRBD1,TRBV6-2/TRBV6-3,TGTGCCAGCAGTTACAGGGACAGGGAGTACGAGCAGTACTTC,CASSYRDREYEQYF
-,TRBJ2-3,-,TRBV14,TGTGCCAGCAGCCAAGGGCTCTGGGAGACAGATACGCAGTATTTT,CASSQGLWETDTQYF
once,TRBJ2-3,TRBD2,TRBV28,TGTGCCAGCAGTTTAGCGGGGGGCGTCACAGATACGCAGTATTTT,CASSLAGGVTDTQYF
few,TRBJ2-7,TRBD1,TRBV29-1,TGCAGCGCGGTGGGGCAGGGGGCCACCTACGAGCAGTACTTC,CSAVGQGATYEQYF
-,TRBJ2-3,TRBD1,TRBV14,TGTGCCAGCAGCCCCCCGGGACAGTTCACAGATACGCAGTATTTT,CASSPPGQFTDTQYF
-,TRBJ1-5,-,TRBV19,TGTGCCAGTAGTATAGGGGGACATTCGAGCAATCAGCCCCAGCATTTT,CASSIGGHSSNQPQHF
-,TRBJ2-2,TRBD2,TRBV7-9,TGTGCCAGCAGCCCTCTGCTGGTACTAGCGGGAGACGGCTACGGGGAGCTGTTTTTT,CASSPLLVLAGDGYGELFF
-,TRBJ2-6,-,TRBV19,TGTGCCAGTATCCCTTCGACAGGCTCCTCTGGGGCCAACGTCCTGACTTTC,CASIPSTGSSGANVLTF
few,TRBJ1-6,TRBD1,TRBV6-1,TGTGCCAGCAGTGAATCGGGACAGGGGAATTCACCCCTCCACTTT,CASSESGQGNSPLHF
-,TRBJ1-2,-,TRBV3-1/TRBV3-2,TGTGCCAGCAGCCAAGGGGGGGTCTGGCGGATTAATAGCTATGGCTACACCTTC,CASSQGGVWRINSYGYTF
-,TRBJ2-3,-,TRBV5-8,TGTGCCAGCATCCTATCAACGAGGGGCACAGATACGCAGTATTTT,CASILSTRGTDTQYF
-,TRBJ2-3,-,TRBV7-2,TGTGCCAGCAGCTCCACTCGCACAGATACGCAGTATTTT,CASSSTRTDTQYF
-,TRBJ2-3,TRBD2,TRBV9,TGTGCCAGCAGCCCCCTAGCGGGGGGGCGAACAGATACGCAGTATTTT,CASSPLAGGRTDTQYF
few,TRBJ1-1,TRBD1,TRBV30,TGTGCCTGCCTGACAGGGACGAACACTGAAGCTTTCTTT,CACLTGTNTEAFF
few,TRBJ2-5,TRBD1,TRBV6-5,TGTGCCAGCAGTAAGGACAGGGGTACGGAGACCCAGTACTTC,CASSKDRGTETQYF
-,TRBJ2-6,-,TRBV5-1,TGCGCCAGCAGCCCCGCGGAGGGTCTCTCTGGGGCCAACGTCCTGACTTTC,CASSPAEGLSGANVLTF
-,TRBJ1-5,-,TRBV21-1,TGTGCCAGCAGGGGCACGTGGGACAGGGAGAATCAGCCCCAGCATTTT,CASRGTWDRENQPQHF
-,TRBJ1-2,-,TRBV7-9,TGTGCCAGCAGCTTAGATGGACAAGACTATGGCTACACCTTC,CASSLDGQDYGYTF
-,TRBJ2-1,TRBD2,TRBV2,TGTGCCAGCAGTGATCTACGACTAGCGGGGGTTAGAAATGAGCAGTTCTTC,CASSDLRLAGVRNEQFF
-,TRBJ2-1,TRBD2,TRBV5-5,TGTGCCAGCAGCTTGCTCCTAGCGGGAGGTAATGAGCAGTTCTTC,CASSLLLAGGNEQFF
few,TRBJ2-7,TRBD2,TRBV11-3,TGTGCCAGCAGCACCGACCACTTAGCGGGAGGGCCCTCCTACGAGCAGTACTTC,CASSTDHLAGGPSYEQYF
-,TRBJ1-1,TRBD1,TRBV4-1,TGCGCCAGCAGCTTTCGACAGGGGGCTTCGAACACTGAAGCTTTCTTT,CASSFRQGASNTEAFF
-,TRBJ1-2,-,TRBV5-5,TGTGCCAGCAGCAGACTTACAGGGATTTATTATGGCTACACCTTC,CASSRLTGIYYGYTF
-,TRBJ2-5,-,TRBV3-1/TRBV3-2,TGTGCCAGCAGCCAAGGTCCGGGGGCCCAGTACTTC,CASSQGPGAQYF
-,TRBJ1-2,TRBD1,TRBV3-1/TRBV3-2,TGTGCCAGCAGCCAGGGAACAGGGGTTACCTTCTATGGCTACACCTTC,CASSQGTGVTFYGYTF
few,TRBJ1-1,-,TRBV6-1,TGTGCCAGCAGTGAGAGGGAAATTGGCACTGAAGCTTTCTTT,CASSEREIGTEAFF
few,TRBJ2-2,TRBD1,TRBV7-3,TGTGCCAGCAGGGGACAGGCGTCCACCGGGGAGCTGTTTTTT,CASRGQASTGELFF
-,TRBJ2-1,TRBD2,TRBV29-1,TGCAGCGTTGCATTAGCGGGAGGGAGGTCCAATGAGCAGTTCTTC,CSVALAGGRSNEQFF
-,TRBJ1-1,TRBD1,TRBV7-8,TGTGCCAGCAGCTTAAGAGGGGGCCTGGAAGCTTTCTTT,CASSLRGGLEAFF
-,TRBJ2-1,TRBD1,TRBV6-6,TGTGCCAGCAGTTACTCGGAGACAGGGTCGGGAGAGCAGTTCTTC,CASSYSETGSGEQFF
-,TRBJ2-3,TRBD2,TRBV10-2,TGCGCCAGCAGAAATCTAGCGGGGGGGATACTTAGAGATACGCAGTATTTT,CASRNLAGGILRDTQYF
-,TRBJ2-3,-,TRBV19,TGTGCCAGTAGTCTCGGAGCCTCCACAGATACGCAGTATTTT,CASSLGASTDTQYF
-,TRBJ1-2,-,TRBV30,TGTGCCTTTTTAAAGCGGGCAGAAGGGGCCTATGGCTACACCTTC,CAFLKRAEGAYGYTF
once,TRBJ2-2,-,TRBV4-2,TGTGCCAGCAGCCGGGACATACAGACCGGGGAGCTGTTTTTT,CASSRDIQTGELFF
-,TRBJ2-5,-,TRBV15,TGTGCCATCTCAGACGGGGTCAGGGGCAGGGAGACCCAGTACTTC,CAISDGVRGRETQYF
-,TRBJ2-7,TRBD1,TRBV2,TGTGCCAGCTCGGCAGGGGGCTCCTACGAGCAGTACTTC,CASSAGGSYEQYF
-,TRBJ1-2,TRBD1,TRBV3-1/TRBV3-2,TGTGCCAGCAGCCCCCGGGACAGGTCGTGGGGGCATTACGGCTACACCTTC,CASSPRDRSWGHYGYTF
-,TRBJ2-1,TRBD2,TRBV3-1/TRBV3-2,TGTGCCAGCAGCCCCCTGGGACTAGCGGGTTCAAATGAGCAGTTCTTC,CASSPLGLAGSNEQFF
-,TRBJ1-4,-,TRBV7-9,TGTGCCAGCAGCTTAATCAAGGCGGCTAATGAAAAACTGTTTTTT,CASSLIKAANEKLFF
-,TRBJ1-1,TRBD1,TRBV30,TGTGCCTGGAGTGCCCCCGGGACAGGGGGCTTCCGAGCTTTCTTT,CAWSAPGTGGFRAFF